Following are 24 T cell receptor beta chains from one sample sequenced in a study of cytomegalovirus exposure and HLA in healthy donors. The PCR ran on 60 Vbeta and 13 Jbeta primers. The table came from immunoSEQ multiplex PCR; TCRdb's copy has only in-frame clones and leaves some out. The data contain a few hundred thousand clones, 75% to 85% of them singletons. The source material was PBMCs. The origin of the receptors is a girl aged 2 to 10 in good health and CMV-seronegative.

The rearrangement links TRBV29-1 to TRBJ2-3; 7 bases are a match to TRBD1. CDR1 is SQVTM and CDR2 is ANQGSEA in the germline V gene. This CDR3 has 11 residues. Trimming cost V 6 bases and J 9 bases; bases outside gene matches: 6. Here the CDR3 DNA reads TGCAGCGTGGCCACAGGGGAGACGCAGTATTTT. It is translated as CSVATGETQYF.

The rearrangement joins TRBV7-6 to TRBJ2-7, with 9 positions matching TRBD1. The CDR3 contains 14 residues. The germline V gene has CDR1 SGHVS and CDR2 FNYEAQ. The V and J ends lost 4 bases and 5 bases, in that order; junction bases with no gene match: 6. Written as DNA, the CDR3 is TGTGCCAGCAGCTATACCGGGACAGGGAACGAGCAGTACTTC. Its translation is CASSYTGTGNEQYF.

The V and J genes are TRBV5-1 and TRBJ2-5; 9 nucleotides match TRBD1. With V trimmed by 4 bases and J by 4 bases, 11 bases remained unmatched. CDR3 length: 16 residues. CDR1 is SGHRS and CDR2 is YFSETQ in the germline V gene. The CDR3 here is CASSISNRGRGETQYF. As DNA, the CDR3 is TGCGCCAGCAGCATCTCGAACAGGGGGCGCGGAGAGACCCAGTACTTC.

The chain is built from TRBV27 and TRBJ1-1, with D unresolved. This CDR3 is built from 13 residues. Germline loops: CDR1 MNHEY, CDR2 SMNVEV (reference sequence). Trimming left V 7 bases short and J 0 bases short, with 9 bases between. DNA for the CDR3: TGTGCCAGCATCGGCGGTATGAACACTGAAGCTTTCTTT. Amino acid sequence: CASIGGMNTEAFF.

This clone was picked up one time. The genes are TRBV9 and TRBJ2-3; 10 nucleotides agree with TRBD2. CDR1 and CDR2 (germline): SGDLS, YYNGEE. The CDR3 runs 15 residues. After removal of 3 bases from V and 1 base from J, the junction contained 2 bases not matched to a gene. CDR3 bases: TGTGCCAGCAGCGACGGGACTAGCGGCACAGATACGCAGTATTTT. The encoded protein is CASSDGTSGTDTQYF.

V usage is TRBV29-1 and J usage is TRBJ2-3; D not resolved. The germline gives CDR1 SQVTM, CDR2 ANQGSEA. Trimming cost V 5 bases and J 3 bases, with 6 bases left between them. The CDR3 runs to 11 residues. The chain's CDR3 is CSVSETDTQYF. The CDR3 coding sequence is TGCAGCGTTTCCGAGACAGATACGCAGTATTTT.

The rearrangement links TRBV9 to TRBJ2-1; 9 bases fit TRBD2. V shed 2 bases and J 7 bases; nucleotides not matched to a gene: 7. The CDR3 loop spans 15 amino acids. CDR1 and CDR2 from the germline V gene are SGDLS and YYNGEE. Here the CDR3 DNA reads TGTGCCAGCAGCGTCGCCGGGACTAGCCTTAATGAGCAGTTCTTC. Its translation is CASSVAGTSLNEQFF.

This clone was counted only a few times. The genes are TRBV6-1 and TRBJ1-1, with TRBD1 identical over 7 bases. The CDR3 runs 14 residues. Germline assignment: CDR1 MNHNS and CDR2 SASEGT. The V segment lost 8 bases and the J segment 2 bases; nucleotides outside the gene matches: 8. The CDR3 bases are TGTGCCAGCGTTGGGCGGACAGGTAACACTGAAGCTTTCTTT. Translating it yields CASVGRTGNTEAFF.

As concerns this clone: The junction and the germline gene differ at one end; a read error may be behind it. The V and J genes are TRBV15 and TRBJ2-1, with D maybe TRBD2 (6 bases). Germline V lookup: CDR1 LNHNV, CDR2 YYDKDF (reference sequence). The CDR3 length is 13 residues. The CDR3: CATSRDSVGTLVF. The CDR3 region has the DNA TGTGCCACCAGCAGAGACTCGGTAGGGACTCTCGTCTTC.

This sequence joins TRBV2 and TRBJ1-3; D is unresolved. Trimming pared 4 bases from V and 1 base from J, leaving 8 bases between. The CDR3 contains 14 residues. Germline CDR1 SNHLY, CDR2 FYNNEI. The CDR3 protein is CASSAQWSGNTIYF. Written as DNA, the CDR3 is TGTGCCAGCAGTGCACAATGGTCTGGAAACACCATATATTTT.

The V gene is TRBV9, the J gene TRBJ2-7, with TRBD1 matching 7 bases. CDR3 length equals 14 residues. Germline lookup yields CDR1 SGDLS and CDR2 YYNGEE. Trimming took 4 bases from V and 6 from J; bases not matched to a gene: 10. This CDR3 is CASSTSGTEPEQYF. CDR3 nucleotides: TGTGCCAGCAGCACCTCCGGGACAGAACCCGAGCAGTACTTC. The full variable domain, its missing parts supplied by reference TRBV9 and TRBJ2-7, is DSGVTQTPKHLITATGQRVTLRCSPRSGDLSVYWYQQSLDQGLQFLIQYYNGEERAKGNILERFSAQQFPDLHSELNLSSLELGDSALYFCASSTSGTEPEQYFGPGTRLTVT.

This clone appeared once. The chain is built from TRBV7-7 and TRBJ1-1; the D gene is possibly TRBD1 (5 bases). The CDR3 covers 13 residues. V lost 2 bases to trimming and J lost 5 bases, with 9 bases between them. Germline V lookup: CDR1 SSHAT, CDR2 FNYEAQ (reference sequence). The chain's CDR3 is CASSLRGWTEAFF. The CDR3 DNA follows: TGTGCCAGCAGCTTAAGGGGTTGGACTGAAGCTTTCTTT.

The chain recombines TRBV29-1 with TRBJ1-2, with TRBD1 matching over 7 bases. The V segment lost 8 bases and the J segment 6 bases; nucleotides outside the gene matches: 6. The CDR3 has 11 amino acids. Germline values: CDR1 SQVTM, CDR2 ANQGSEA. The CDR3 DNA follows: TGCAGCCACGACAGGGTCGATGGCTACACCTTC. Residues: CSHDRVDGYTF.

V usage is TRBV2 and J usage is TRBJ2-7; 7 bases match TRBD2. Germline CDR1 SNHLY, CDR2 FYNNEI. J was trimmed by 0 bases and V by 10 bases; bases with no gene match: 6. This CDR3 region has 13 residues. The CDR3 DNA reads TGTGCCATCATAAGCGGGAACTCCTACGAGCAGTACTTC. Protein sequence: CAIISGNSYEQYF.

This clone was counted only a few times. The gene calls are TRBV25-1 and TRBJ2-7; no clear D gene. V shed 3 bases and J shed 2 bases, with 11 bases lying between them. The CDR3 sequence is 14 residues long. CDR1 MGHDK and CDR2 SYGVNS come from the germline V gene. DNA of the CDR3: TGTGCCAGCAGTGATGGAGTTAGACCCTACGAGCAGTACTTC. Translated: CASSDGVRPYEQYF.

The table lists this clone with a few counts. The CDR3 here is CASSRPGGEGSNQPQHF. In DNA form, the CDR3 reads TGTGCCAGCAGCCGGCCGGGGGGAGAAGGGAGCAATCAGCCCCAGCATTTT. The chain couples TRBV5-6 to TRBJ1-5; D is perhaps TRBD1 (5 bases). The V gene lost 4 bases and the J gene lost 1 base, with 18 bases spanning the gap. Germline V CDR1 and CDR2: SGHDT, YYEEEE. The CDR3 length is 17 residues.

The rearrangement links TRBV7-8 to TRBJ2-3, with TRBD1 matching 10 bases. Germline V gene sequence: CDR1 SGHVS, CDR2 FQNEAQ. Trimming cost V 4 bases and J 4 bases; bases outside gene matches: 5. This CDR3 contains 15 residues. CDR3: CASSSKTGGPDTQYF. The CDR3 DNA is TGTGCCAGCAGCTCAAAGACAGGGGGCCCAGATACGCAGTATTTT.

The chain combines TRBV19 with TRBJ2-3, with D maybe TRBD1 (6 bases). Per germline, CDR1 LNHDA and CDR2 SQIVND (reference sequence). CDR3 length: 16 residues. The V end was cut by 0 bases, the J end by 3 bases, with 13 bases between. The CDR3 sequence: CASSIDIWGQTDTQYF. In nucleotides, the CDR3 is TGTGCCAGTAGTATAGATATTTGGGGGCAGACAGATACGCAGTATTTT.

The rearrangement links TRBV6-4 to TRBJ1-6; D is possibly TRBD1 (5 bases). The CDR3 runs 18 residues. V was clipped by 0 bases and J by 7 bases, with 19 bases between them. Germline assignment: CDR1 MRHNA and CDR2 SNTAGT. CDR3 DNA sequence: TGTGCCAGCAGTGACTCGAATCTCCAGGGATCGTTGAATTCACCCCTCCACTTT. This gives the protein CASSDSNLQGSLNSPLHF.

CDR3 amino acids: CASSPGAGTDTEAFF. DNA of the CDR3: TGTGCCAGCAGCCCGGGGGCCGGGACAGACACTGAAGCTTTCTTT. V gene TRBV5-6 combines with J gene TRBJ1-1; TRBD1 aligns across 7 bases. The CDR3 consists of 15 residues. Per germline, CDR1 SGHDT and CDR2 YYEEEE. J lost 3 bases, V lost 4 bases, and 9 bases had no gene match.

The CDR3 here is CASSQALAGDEQYF. CDR3 DNA: TGTGCCAGCAGCCAAGCACTAGCGGGAGACGAGCAGTACTTC. The rearrangement joins TRBV4-2 to TRBJ2-7, with TRBD2 identical over 11 bases. CDR1 and CDR2 (germline): LGHNA, YNFKEQ. After removal of 1 base from V and 5 bases from J, the junction contained 1 base not matched to a gene. The CDR3 totals 14 residues.

This chain uses TRBV14 with TRBJ1-1, with D unclear. Trimming stripped 0 bases from V and 2 bases from J, with 16 bases between. Germline values: CDR1 SGHDN, CDR2 FVKESK. There are 17 residues in the CDR3. CDR3 residues: CASSQEVGALGNTEAFF. The DNA for the CDR3 is TGTGCCAGCAGCCAAGAGGTCGGAGCTTTGGGTAACACTGAAGCTTTCTTT.

There are a few counts of this clone. The genes are TRBV6-1 and TRBJ1-3, with 7 positions matching TRBD1. CDR1 is MNHNS and CDR2 is SASEGT in the germline V gene. The CDR3 loop spans 15 amino acids. V gave up 7 bases and J gave up 2 bases; unmatched junction bases: 8. The CDR3, as DNA: TGTGCCAGCACCGTAGCAGGGGGTGCTGGAAACACCATATATTTT. Translation gives CASTVAGGAGNTIYF.

V gene TRBV29-1 combines with J gene TRBJ2-5; 13 positions agree with TRBD2. CDR1 is SQVTM and CDR2 is ANQGSEA in the germline V gene. V shed 6 bases and J 1 base; nucleotides not matched to a gene: 11. The CDR3 runs 17 residues. CDR3 loop: CSVGGLAGDLSQETQYF. The CDR3 DNA reads as TGCAGCGTCGGAGGACTAGCGGGAGATTTATCCCAAGAGACCCAGTACTTC.